The 6 T cell receptor beta chains reported below all come from one sample, sequenced in a study of blood T cell repertoires in COVID-19. Using immunoSEQ multiplex PCR, the repertoire was profiled, and TCRdb retains in-frame clones only, with some absent. The sample shows some 80,000 clones, 70% to 90% of them seen only once. Sequences were obtained from peripheral blood. The receptors were sampled from a human donor in a cohort sampled during active COVID-19.

The chain joins TRBV12-5 to TRBJ2-5; D is perhaps TRBD1 (5 bases). The CDR3 loop spans 17 amino acids. Trimming took off 1 base at V and 10 bases at J, with 25 bases between the two ends. Looked up from germline, CDR1 is LGHNT and CDR2 is FRNRAP. The CDR3 loop reads CASGLGRGPGWAPLQYF. The CDR3 DNA sequence: TGTGCTAGTGGTTTGGGAAGGGGTCCAGGGTGGGCTCCCCTCCAGTACTTC. The entire variable domain, with the rest obtained from reference TRBV12-5 and TRBJ2-5, is as follows: DARVTQTPRHKVTEMGQEVTMRCQPILGHNTVFWYRQTMMQGLELLAYFRNRAPLDDSGMPKDRFSAEMPDATLATLKIQPSEPRDSAVYFCASGLGRGPGWAPLQYFGPGTRLLVL.

Points on this clone: Here the CDR3 omits its conserved ending phenylalanine or tryptophan, so a read error is the likely source. No DNA is shown, since the ends of the CDR3 on it are uncertain; the CDR3 is the one TCRdb lists. This sequence joins TRBV6-2 or TRBV6-3 and TRBJ2-7; the tabulated D call, TRBD2, remains unverified against the DNA. In germline, CDR1 is MNHEY, CDR2 SVGEGT. Termini included, the CDR3 measures 12 amino acids. Here the CDR3 reads CASSYSSYFLHI.

The genes are TRBV19 and TRBJ1-4; 8 bases line up with TRBD1. V trimming: 0 bases; J trimming: 8 bases; junction bases outside the gene matches: 11. From germline, CDR1 is LNHDA and CDR2 SQIVND (reference sequence). The CDR3 runs 17 residues. The chain's CDR3 is CASSIDRGGQEDEKLFF. The CDR3 DNA reads as TGTGCCAGTAGTATAGATAGGGGGGGACAGGAGGACGAAAAACTGTTTTTT.

The chain carries TRBV9 and TRBJ2-2; 9 bases match TRBD1. With 3 bases clipped from V and 8 bases from J, the junction kept 11 bases outside the gene matches. Germline CDR1 and CDR2: SGDLS and YYNGEE. The CDR3 runs to 16 residues. This CDR3 reads CASSAPGTGLSGELFF. CDR3 nucleotide sequence: TGTGCCAGCAGCGCACCCGGGACAGGGTTATCGGGGGAGCTGTTTTTT.

This chain uses TRBV5-5 with TRBJ1-1; no firm D call. The V end lost 2 bases, the J end lost 6 bases, and 8 bases lay between the germline ends. This CDR3 is built from 12 residues. CDR1 is SGHKS, CDR2 YYEKEE, per germline (reference sequence). CDR3 protein: CASSLSYSEAFF. The CDR3 bases are TGTGCCAGCAGCTTATCATACTCTGAAGCTTTCTTT.

The CDR3 nucleotides are TGTGCCAGCAGCCAAGATGGGTTCGGAGAAAGTCACCAAGAGACCCAGTACTTC. Amino acids: CASSQDGFGESHQETQYF. V and J are TRBV4-2 and TRBJ2-5; no clear D. V lost 0 bases, J lost 0 bases, and 17 bases lay in between. Germline CDR1 reads LGHNA; CDR2 reads YNFKEQ. The CDR3 runs 18 residues.